The 3 T cell receptor beta chains listed next were all sequenced from one sample in a study of CD8 T cells in Susac syndrome. Random hexamers primed reverse transcription of about 0.5 to 1 ug RNA. TCRdb re-called the immunoSEQ multiplex PCR reads with MiXCR, one entry per CDR3 protein. This table holds 150,000 to 180,000 distinct CDR3 sequences, about 95% found once. Sequencing was carried out using CD8+ T cells from PBMCs. These receptors originate from a human donor with multiple sclerosis.

The V call is TRBV29-1, the J call TRBJ1-1; D is uncertain. The CDR3 loop spans 11 amino acids. The germline V gene has CDR1 SQVTM and CDR2 ANQGSEA. Trimming took 3 bases from V and 2 from J, leaving 4 bases between them. The CDR3 DNA reads as TGCAGCGTTGACTTTAACACTGAAGCTTTCTTT. Translating gives CSVDFNTEAFF.

This chain uses TRBV12-3 or TRBV12-4 with TRBJ2-7, with D possibly TRBD2 on 5 matching bases. The length of the CDR3 is 14 residues. Between the trimmed V and J ends, which lost 5 bases and 5 bases, there was a span of 16 bases. Here the CDR3 DNA reads TGTGCCAGCAGTCCGGGGTCGATACCAAACGAGCAGTACTTC. It specifies CASSPGSIPNEQYF.

J is TRBJ2-7 and V is TRBV30; TRBD1 aligns across 7 bases. Losses at the gene ends were 8 bases for V and 4 bases for J; bases not matched to a gene: 11. Germline CDR1 GTSNPN, CDR2 SVGIG (reference sequence). The CDR3 extends over 13 amino acids. The CDR3 nucleotides read TGTGCCAGTACGACAGGGTCTAGGTACGAGCAGTACTTC. Its protein product is CASTTGSRYEQYF.